This T cell receptor (beta chain) was profiled in a study of CD8+CD57+ T cells in acquired aplastic anemia. Per germline, CDR1 MGHDK and CDR2 SYGVNS. CDR3 length: 15 amino acids. V lost 7 bases, J lost 4 bases, and 6 bases stayed unmatched. Ten or more counts support this clonotype. Patients selected for sequencing had displayed CD8+CD57+ cell expansion by flow cytometry. It was genomic DNA that served as the template for profiling TCR beta VDJ and CDR3. Using its own MiXCR run on the reads, TCRdb lists one record per CDR3 protein. Of a few hundred thousand distinct CDR3 sequences in the sample, around 32% were seen once.

Input material: sorted CD4+, CD8+, or CD8+CD57+ T cells (not recorded which) from PBMCs. The rearrangement joins TRBV25-1 to TRBJ2-2, with 10 bases that match TRBD2. This receptor was identified in a human donor with aplastic anemia. As DNA, the CDR3 is TGTGCCAGCAAAGCGGGGGGGATTAGCACCGGGGAGCTGTTTTTT. This gives the protein CASKAGGISTGELFF.